The 30 T cell receptor beta chains below were found in one sample sequenced in a study of early T cells in non-severe SARS-CoV-2 infection. TCRdb itself ran the 5' RACE reads through MiXCR, one entry per CDR3 protein. The sample includes 60,000 to 90,000 distinct CDR3 sequences, about 16% of them seen just once. Sequencing was performed on whole blood. The receptors come from an adult who was a healthcare worker with PCR-confirmed SARS-CoV-2 infection or an uninfected control (not recorded which).

The J gene is TRBJ1-2, the V gene TRBV19; D is uncertain. Germline CDR1 reads LNHDA; CDR2 reads SQIVND (reference sequence). Trimming cost V 1 base and J 3 bases, with 18 bases left between them. The CDR3 has 17 amino acids. CDR3 sequence reads: CASSIGPEHPWDYGYTF. DNA for the CDR3: TGTGCCAGTAGTATAGGCCCCGAACACCCGTGGGACTATGGCTACACCTTC.

This clonotype has a handful of counts. This chain uses TRBV19 with TRBJ1-1; possible D gene TRBD1, 6 bases. V lost 5 bases and J lost 0, with 13 bases in between. The CDR3 extends over 15 amino acids. CDR1 LNHDA and CDR2 SQIVND come from the germline V gene (reference sequence). In DNA, the CDR3 is TGTGCCAGTAGTCTCACCCAGGGGTTGAACACTGAAGCTTTCTTT. It codes for CASSLTQGLNTEAFF.

The chain carries TRBV4-1 and TRBJ2-6, with a possible D match to TRBD1 (6 bases). The length of the CDR3 is 18 residues. V lost 1 base and J lost 4, with 17 bases in between. In germline, CDR1 is MGHRA, CDR2 YSYEKL. CDR3 loop: CASSQGGHFSLGANVLTF. The CDR3 DNA reads TGCGCCAGCAGCCAAGGGGGACACTTCAGTCTCGGGGCCAACGTCCTGACTTTC.

This clonotype has just a few counts. The V call is TRBV6-5, the J call TRBJ2-3; D is ambiguous. The CDR3 is 9 amino acids. V dropped 9 bases and J dropped 6 bases, with 4 bases sitting between them. Germline V gives CDR1 MNHEY, CDR2 SVGAGI. CDR3 DNA sequence: TGTGCCAGGGCGGATACGCAGTATTTT. Amino acids: CARADTQYF.

Written as DNA, the CDR3 is TGTGCCAGCAGCTTAGGCCTGACTAGCGGGATATACAATGAGCAGTTCTTC. Residues: CASSLGLTSGIYNEQFF. This chain uses TRBV7-3 with TRBJ2-1; 11 positions match TRBD2. The V gene's germline CDR1 is SGHTA and CDR2 FQGTGA. CDR3 length: 17 residues. V trimming: 2 bases; J trimming: 4 bases; junction bases outside the gene matches: 7.

This clonotype has just a few counts. V usage is TRBV5-1 and J usage is TRBJ1-1, with D uncertain. Deletions cut 5 bases from V and 5 bases from J, with 13 bases between. The CDR3 has 13 residues. Germline CDR1 SGHRS, CDR2 YFSETQ. The CDR3 DNA reads TGCGCCAGCAGGCGAAGCTGGGGAACTGAAGCTTTCTTT. It specifies CASRRSWGTEAFF. Complete variable domain (other parts from reference TRBV5-1 and TRBJ1-1): KAGVTQTPRYLIKTRGQQVTLSCSPISGHRSVSWYQQTPGQGLQFLFEYFSETQRNKGNFPGRFSGRQFSNSRSEMNVSTLELGDSALYLCASRRSWGTEAFFGQGTRLTVV.

The chain joins TRBV12-3 or TRBV12-4 to TRBJ2-1, with 7 nucleotides matching TRBD1. J was trimmed by 7 bases and V by 7 bases; bases with no gene match: 7. The CDR3 spans 13 residues. CDR3 sequence: CASTPDRRNEQFF. The CDR3 DNA sequence: TGTGCCAGCACCCCGGACAGGAGGAATGAGCAGTTCTTC.

This clonotype has only a few counts. The rearrangement links TRBV20-1 to TRBJ2-2; D possibly corresponds to TRBD2 (7 bases). The CDR3 runs 17 residues. Trimming removed 1 base from V and 2 bases from J, with 17 bases in between. Germline V lookup: CDR1 DFQATT, CDR2 SNEGSKA (reference sequence). The CDR3 DNA is TGCAGTGCTAGAGGGGAGGCGCGGGGGCCCAACACCGGGGAGCTGTTTTTT. Translation: CSARGEARGPNTGELFF.

V gene TRBV20-1 combines with J gene TRBJ2-2; D is tentatively TRBD1 or TRBD2 (5 bases each). V was clipped by 1 base and J by 3 bases, with 15 bases between them. This CDR3 is built from 16 residues. Germline values: CDR1 DFQATT, CDR2 SNEGSKA (reference sequence). The CDR3 loop reads CSARAGAGTYTGELFF. CDR3 DNA: TGCAGTGCTAGAGCCGGCGCCGGGACGTACACCGGGGAGCTGTTTTTT.

Only a few counts were recorded for this clonotype. V is TRBV2 and J is TRBJ2-5; D not resolved. The CDR3 sequence is 14 residues long. Trimming pared 1 base from V and 5 bases from J, leaving 11 bases between. From germline, CDR1 is SNHLY and CDR2 FYNNEI. The CDR3 region is CASSEVNGWETQYF. In DNA, the CDR3 is TGTGCCAGCAGTGAAGTGAATGGCTGGGAGACCCAGTACTTC.

This clonotype appeared many times. The J gene is TRBJ2-2, the V gene TRBV10-2, with D possibly being TRBD2 (6 bases). The CDR3 loop spans 15 amino acids. Germline CDR1 is WSHSY and CDR2 is SAAADI. The V and J ends lost 0 bases and 4 bases respectively, with 9 bases between them. CDR3 protein: CASSESERATGELFF. The DNA for the CDR3 is TGCGCCAGCAGTGAGTCGGAGCGGGCCACCGGGGAGCTGTTTTTT.

The rearrangement links TRBV6-6 to TRBJ2-7, with D perhaps matching TRBD2 (7 bases). This CDR3 contains 15 residues. In germline, CDR1 is MNHNY, CDR2 SVGAGI (reference sequence). Trimming pared 0 bases from V and 0 bases from J, leaving 9 bases between. The CDR3 sequence is CASSYSGGLSYEQYF. CDR3 coding DNA: TGTGCCAGCAGTTACTCGGGGGGGCTCTCCTACGAGCAGTACTTC.

This rearrangement joins TRBV7-6 to TRBJ2-1, with TRBD2 as a possible D gene (6 bases). The V end lost 3 bases, the J end lost 8 bases, and 8 bases lay between the germline ends. Germline CDR1 and CDR2: SGHVS and FNYEAQ. The CDR3 loop spans 12 amino acids. The CDR3 reads CASSFLADEQFF. The DNA of the CDR3 is TGTGCCAGCAGCTTCTTAGCGGATGAGCAGTTCTTC.

Ten or more counts support this clonotype. V and J are TRBV7-2 and TRBJ2-2, with unresolved D. Trimming left V 3 bases short and J 5 bases short, with 10 bases between. CDR3 length: 14 amino acids. Germline values: CDR1 SGHTA, CDR2 FQGNSA. The CDR3 sequence: CASSFGGQTGELFF. The CDR3 bases are TGTGCCAGCAGCTTTGGCGGTCAGACCGGGGAGCTGTTTTTT.

This clonotype was recorded a few times. The chain is built from TRBV3-1 and TRBJ2-3, with D uncertain. Deletions cut 1 base from V and 4 bases from J, with 6 bases between. Looked up from germline, CDR1 is LGHDT and CDR2 is YNNKEL (reference sequence). This CDR3 comprises 13 residues. The CDR3 loop reads CASSQGRADTQYF. The DNA for the CDR3 is TGTGCCAGCAGCCAAGGTAGGGCAGATACGCAGTATTTT.

The V and J genes are TRBV9 and TRBJ1-3; D is undetermined. Germline assignment: CDR1 SGDLS and CDR2 YYNGEE. The CDR3 is 16 residues long. V lost 0 bases and J 3 bases, leaving 13 bases between the germline ends. This CDR3 is CASSVGVVGSGNTIYF. CDR3 in DNA: TGTGCCAGCAGCGTAGGGGTTGTGGGGAGTGGAAACACCATATATTTT.

The V call is TRBV12-3 or TRBV12-4, the J call TRBJ1-1; tentative D call: TRBD1 (6 bases). V lost 6 bases, J lost 1 base, and 9 bases lay in between. The CDR3 runs to 13 residues. The CDR3 sequence: CASRSQGNTEAFF. As DNA, the CDR3 is TGTGCCAGCAGGTCACAGGGGAACACTGAAGCTTTCTTT.

In this sample, this clonotype turned up a few times. This sequence joins TRBV2 and TRBJ2-7; 8 bases are shared with TRBD1. The length of the CDR3 is 13 residues. V shed 6 bases, J shed 3 bases, and the junction held 4 bases outside the gene matches. Germline CDR1 SNHLY, CDR2 FYNNEI. The CDR3 loop is CASRSQGDYEQYF. For the CDR3, the DNA is TGTGCCAGCAGATCACAGGGGGACTACGAGCAGTACTTC.

The chain couples TRBV5-1 to TRBJ2-7; unclear D gene. V was pared by 3 bases and J by 5 bases, with 12 bases between. This CDR3 region has 13 residues. Per germline, CDR1 SGHRS and CDR2 YFSETQ. CDR3 bases: TGCGCCAGCAGCTCGATCACAACGGACGAGCAGTACTTC. This gives the protein CASSSITTDEQYF.

This clonotype was detected ten times or more. The chain is built from TRBV6-5 and TRBJ1-1; D possibly corresponds to TRBD1 (5 bases). V lost 4 bases and J 3 bases, leaving 9 bases between the germline ends. CDR3 length: 13 residues. Germline CDR1 and CDR2: MNHEY and SVGAGI. As DNA, the CDR3 is TGTGCCAGCAGTTTAGGGGTGCACACTGAAGCTTTCTTT. Residues: CASSLGVHTEAFF.

J is TRBJ1-1 and V is TRBV7-9; D is ambiguous. The germline V gene has CDR1 SEHNR and CDR2 FQNEAQ (reference sequence). The ends were cut back, 2 bases at V and 4 bases at J, with 5 bases in the middle. The CDR3 contains 12 residues. CDR3: CASSLKATEAFF. As DNA, the CDR3 is TGTGCCAGCAGCTTAAAAGCCACTGAAGCTTTCTTT.

This clonotype was observed at least ten times. The J gene is TRBJ1-3, the V gene TRBV12-5, with D hard to call. V lost 0 bases, J lost 8 bases, and 11 bases lay in between. The CDR3 is 14 residues long. CDR1 is LGHNT, CDR2 FRNRAP, per germline. CDR3 nucleotide sequence: TGTGCTAGTGGTTTGGTTGGGCTCGTCGACACCATATATTTT. Protein product: CASGLVGLVDTIYF.

This chain uses TRBV29-1 with TRBJ2-7; 11 bases are a match to TRBD2. The germline V gene has CDR1 SQVTM and CDR2 ANQGSEA. This CDR3 comprises 12 residues. The V segment lost 7 bases and the J segment 9 bases; nucleotides outside the gene matches: 8. CDR3 amino acids: CSGGLAGGGQYF. In nucleotides, the CDR3 is TGCAGCGGTGGACTAGCGGGCGGAGGGCAGTACTTC.

This clonotype has only one observation. The chain uses TRBV7-9 and TRBJ2-7; D is perhaps TRBD2 (5 bases). This CDR3 contains 13 residues. From germline, CDR1 is SEHNR and CDR2 FQNEAQ (reference sequence). Trimming removed 0 bases from V and 9 bases from J, with 12 bases in between. CDR3 sequence reads: CASSLAEVAWQYF. In DNA form, the CDR3 reads TGTGCCAGCAGCTTAGCGGAGGTGGCGTGGCAGTACTTC.

J is TRBJ1-5 and V is TRBV10-2, with 9 bases aligning to TRBD1. Germline V gene lookup returns CDR1 WSHSY and CDR2 SAAADI. The CDR3 length is 14 residues. Trimming took 6 bases from V and 4 from J; bases not matched to a gene: 4. In DNA, the CDR3 is TGCGCCAGCAGGGGGACAGGGCAGAATCAGCCCCAGCATTTT. Translating gives CASRGTGQNQPQHF.

This clonotype was detected many times. The V call is TRBV12-3 or TRBV12-4, the J call TRBJ2-7; D unresolved. The V and J ends lost 3 bases and 6 bases respectively, with 9 bases between them. The CDR3 has 12 residues. The CDR3 DNA is TGTGCCAGCAGTTTTGTAGCAATCGAGCAGTACTTC. It yields the protein CASSFVAIEQYF.

In its sample, this clonotype was seen a few times. The chain uses TRBV7-9 and TRBJ1-1; 8 bases map to TRBD1. This CDR3 is built from 15 residues. Germline V lookup: CDR1 SEHNR, CDR2 FQNEAQ (reference sequence). The V and J ends lost 1 base and 1 base, in that order; junction bases with no gene match: 2. The DNA for the CDR3 is TGTGCCAGCAGCTTAGTCCAGGGGGCGAACACTGAAGCTTTCTTT. Translating it yields CASSLVQGANTEAFF.

The chain carries TRBV12-3 or TRBV12-4 and TRBJ2-1; possibly TRBD1 for D (6 bases). V lost 5 bases and J 0 bases, leaving 11 bases between the germline ends. The CDR3 extends over 15 amino acids. As DNA, the CDR3 is TGTGCCAGCAGTCCGGGACACAGCTCCTACAATGAGCAGTTCTTC. Its translation is CASSPGHSSYNEQFF.

V and J are TRBV28 and TRBJ1-1; D may be TRBD1 (6 bases). CDR1 and CDR2 (germline): MDHEN, SYDVKM. The CDR3 extends over 15 amino acids. V was shortened by 6 bases and J by 0 bases, with 14 bases between the two germline ends. The CDR3 DNA reads as TGTGCCAGCAGCATACAGGGATTCCTGAACACTGAAGCTTTCTTT. Protein: CASSIQGFLNTEAFF.

The chain is built from TRBV19 and TRBJ1-2; TRBD1 matches at 8 bases. V was clipped by 8 bases and J by 5 bases; unmatched bases: 13. This CDR3 comprises 15 residues. Germline V gives CDR1 LNHDA, CDR2 SQIVND (reference sequence). Here the CDR3 DNA reads TGTGCCAGTCTTTTAAGGACAGGGTTCGGGTATGGCTACACCTTC. Translated, it gives CASLLRTGFGYGYTF.